What follows are 7 T cell receptor beta chains derived from one specimen sequenced in a study of cytomegalovirus exposure and HLA in healthy donors. Both 60 Vbeta primers and 13 Jbeta primers went into the PCR. TCRdb keeps only in-frame clones here, not all; method: immunoSEQ multiplex PCR. Here the sample spans 200,000 or so clones, 75% to 85% being singletons. Sequencing used PBMCs. The source of these receptors is a male donor in good health and CMV-seropositive.

This clone appeared a single time. This sequence joins TRBV5-1 and TRBJ2-7, with 10 bases matching TRBD1. CDR3 length: 15 amino acids. Germline V CDR1 and CDR2: SGHRS, YFSETQ. Unmatched junction bases numbered 7, after V lost 5 bases and J lost 2 bases. The CDR3 here is CASSPTGQGAYEQYF. CDR3 DNA sequence: TGCGCCAGCAGTCCTACCGGACAGGGGGCCTACGAGCAGTACTTC.

This rearrangement joins TRBV19 to TRBJ1-1; tentatively, D is TRBD1 (6 bases). The CDR3 is made up of 14 amino acids. CDR1 and CDR2 from the germline V gene are LNHDA and SQIVND (reference sequence). V gave up 2 bases and J gave up 4 bases, with 11 bases separating them. As DNA, the CDR3 is TGTGCCAGTAGTATAAGGGGGGGGACCACTGAAGCTTTCTTT. It is translated as CASSIRGGTTEAFF.

This clone was found once. The chain has TRBV7-8 and TRBJ1-5; tentative D call: TRBD1 (6 bases). The V gene lost 0 bases and the J gene lost 7 bases, with 13 bases spanning the gap. The CDR3 consists of 15 residues. Germline lookup yields CDR1 SGHVS and CDR2 FQNEAQ. The CDR3 nucleotides are TGTGCCAGCAGCTTAGCATCGGGGGGCAGGCAGCCCCAGCATTTT. Translation: CASSLASGGRQPQHF.

This chain uses TRBV27 with TRBJ2-1; D may be TRBD2 (5 bases). CDR3 size: 15 residues. V was shortened by 4 bases and J by 8 bases, with 18 bases between the two germline ends. Germline lookup yields CDR1 MNHEY and CDR2 SMNVEV (reference sequence). CDR3 in DNA: TGTGCCAGCAGTTCTCTCCGGGATACTTATTATGAGCAGTTCTTC. This encodes CASSSLRDTYYEQFF.

This chain uses TRBV7-9 with TRBJ2-2; 8 bases fit TRBD2. CDR3 size: 17 residues. V lost 4 bases, J lost 2 bases, and 9 bases stayed unmatched. Germline CDR1 and CDR2: SEHNR and FQNEAQ (reference sequence). The CDR3, as DNA: TGTGCCAGCAGCTCCCGATTTAGCGGGGTCAACACCGGGGAGCTGTTTTTT. It yields the protein CASSSRFSGVNTGELFF.

The V and J genes are TRBV6-5 and TRBJ1-5; 7 bases align to TRBD1. The CDR3 is 15 residues long. The germline V gene encodes CDR1 MNHEY and CDR2 SVGAGI. J was trimmed by 5 bases and V by 6 bases; bases with no gene match: 10. The CDR3 DNA reads TGTGCCAGCAGCAGGGAGACAGGGACGCATCAGCCCCAGCATTTT. It codes for CASSRETGTHQPQHF.

J is TRBJ2-6 and V is TRBV9, with a possible D match to TRBD1 (5 bases). With 6 bases removed from V and 0 bases from J, the gap between germline ends came to 13 bases. Germline V gene sequence: CDR1 SGDLS, CDR2 YYNGEE. The CDR3 covers 16 residues. CDR3 sequence reads: CASTLGAGSGANVLTF. For the CDR3, the DNA is TGTGCCAGCACCCTTGGGGCAGGCTCTGGGGCCAACGTCCTGACTTTC. Combining the CDR3 with reference TRBV9 and TRBJ2-6 gives the whole variable domain DSGVTQTPKHLITATGQRVTLRCSPRSGDLSVYWYQQSLDQGLQFLIQYYNGEERAKGNILERFSAQQFPDLHSELNLSSLELGDSALYFCASTLGAGSGANVLTFGAGSRLTVL.